Reported below is one TCR beta chain. Its target antigen remains unknown. No base qualities exist here, and no much larger clone lies one base off it. The trim is 1 base for V and 4 bases for J, with a gap of 9 bases between the germline ends. From a lookup of the germline V gene, CDR1 and CDR2 are SGHNT and YENEEA. From its cysteine to its phenylalanine, the CDR3 spans 14 amino acids. Only the CDR3 part of the read is kept: 42 bases, read in frame from the first base. Library preparation employed the immunoSEQ multiplex PCR assay. Entries here come from immuneACCESS through TCRdb and include only in-frame sequences with V and J called. Some clones fail to appear in such tables; in the studies checked, an unresolved V gene covers under half of the shortfall, and the cause of the remainder is unknown. The sample table shows under 200,000 clones, and roughly nine tenths are seen once. Less than 1.6% of the sample comes from the top ten.

These data originate in a study of control samples from healthy donors and cancer patients (dated by TCRdb to the early 2020s). The source is a young woman in good health. The sequencing input was blood. The chain is made from TRBV11-3 and TRBJ2-3, with the D call tentatively TRBD1 or TRBD2, each fitting 5 bases. The nucleotide sequence is TGTGCCAGCAGCTTAGGGTGGGGACCAGATACGCAGTATTTT. Translated, it gives CASSLGWGPDTQYF.